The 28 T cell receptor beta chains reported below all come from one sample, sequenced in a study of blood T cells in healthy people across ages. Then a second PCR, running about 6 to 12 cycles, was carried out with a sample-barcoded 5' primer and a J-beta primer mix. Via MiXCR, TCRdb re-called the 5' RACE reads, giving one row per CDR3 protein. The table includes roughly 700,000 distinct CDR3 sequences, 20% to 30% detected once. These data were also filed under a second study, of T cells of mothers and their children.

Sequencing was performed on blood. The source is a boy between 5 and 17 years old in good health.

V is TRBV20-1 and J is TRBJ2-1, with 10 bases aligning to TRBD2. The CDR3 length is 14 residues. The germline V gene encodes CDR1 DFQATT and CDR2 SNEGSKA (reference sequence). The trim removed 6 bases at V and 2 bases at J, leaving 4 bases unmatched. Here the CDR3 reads CSASTSGAYNEQFF. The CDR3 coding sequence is TGCAGTGCCTCTACTAGCGGGGCCTACAATGAGCAGTTCTTC.

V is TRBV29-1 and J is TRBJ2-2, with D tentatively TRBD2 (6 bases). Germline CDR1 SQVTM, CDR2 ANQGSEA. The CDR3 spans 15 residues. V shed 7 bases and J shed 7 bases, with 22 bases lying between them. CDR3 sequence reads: CSEPFSAGPNGELFF. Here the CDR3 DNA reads TGCAGCGAACCCTTTTCAGCGGGCCCTAACGGGGAGCTGTTTTTT.

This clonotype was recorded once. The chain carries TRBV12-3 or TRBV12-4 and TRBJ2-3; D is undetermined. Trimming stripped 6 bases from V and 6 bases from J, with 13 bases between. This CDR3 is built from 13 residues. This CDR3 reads CASSSVTADTQYF. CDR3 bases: TGTGCCAGCAGCTCAGTGACCGCCGATACGCAGTATTTT.

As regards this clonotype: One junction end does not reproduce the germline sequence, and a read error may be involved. The DNA of the CDR3 is TGCAGTACTAGGTCCAGCGGGGGCTACAATGAGCAGTTCTTC. The encoded protein is CSTRSSGGYNEQFF. The chain couples TRBV20-1 to TRBJ2-1; 8 positions agree with TRBD2. Per the germline V gene, CDR1 is DFQATT and CDR2 is SNEGSKA (reference sequence). The CDR3 is 14 amino acids.

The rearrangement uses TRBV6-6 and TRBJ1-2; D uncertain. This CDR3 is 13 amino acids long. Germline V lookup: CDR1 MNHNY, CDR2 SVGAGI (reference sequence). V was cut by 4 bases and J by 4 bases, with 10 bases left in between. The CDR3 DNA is TGTGCCAGCAGTTCTGTTTCAGCCTATGGCTACACCTTC. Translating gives CASSSVSAYGYTF.

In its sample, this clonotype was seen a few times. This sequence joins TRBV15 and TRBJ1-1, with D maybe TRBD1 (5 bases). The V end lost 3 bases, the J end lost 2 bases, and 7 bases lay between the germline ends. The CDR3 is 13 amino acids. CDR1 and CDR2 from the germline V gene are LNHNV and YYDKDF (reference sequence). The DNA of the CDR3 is TGTGCCACCAGCAGCAGGGCAAACACTGAAGCTTTCTTT. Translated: CATSSRANTEAFF.

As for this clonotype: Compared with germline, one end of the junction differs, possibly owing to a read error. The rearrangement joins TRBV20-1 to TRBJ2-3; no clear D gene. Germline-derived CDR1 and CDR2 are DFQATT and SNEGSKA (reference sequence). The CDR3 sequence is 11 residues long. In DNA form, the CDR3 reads TGCAGTACCTACCCTCCAGATGCGCAGTATTTT. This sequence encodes CSTYPPDAQYF.

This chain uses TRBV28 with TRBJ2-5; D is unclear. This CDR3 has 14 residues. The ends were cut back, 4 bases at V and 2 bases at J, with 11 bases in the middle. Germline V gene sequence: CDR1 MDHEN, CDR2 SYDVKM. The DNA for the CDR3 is TGTGCCAGCAGTTCCCCAATAACTCAAGAGACCCAGTACTTC. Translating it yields CASSSPITQETQYF.

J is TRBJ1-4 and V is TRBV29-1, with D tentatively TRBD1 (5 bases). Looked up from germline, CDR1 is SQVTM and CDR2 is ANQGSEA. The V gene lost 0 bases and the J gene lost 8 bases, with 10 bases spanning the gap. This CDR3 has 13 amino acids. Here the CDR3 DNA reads TGCAGCGTTGAAGATCTTCAGGGAGAAAAACTGTTTTTT. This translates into CSVEDLQGEKLFF.

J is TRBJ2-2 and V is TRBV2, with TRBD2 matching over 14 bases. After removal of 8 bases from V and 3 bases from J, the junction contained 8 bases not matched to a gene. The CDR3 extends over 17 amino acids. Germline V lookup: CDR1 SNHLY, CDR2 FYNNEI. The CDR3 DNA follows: TGTGCCAGCTCGGGACTAGCGGGAGCGGTGGACACCGGGGAGCTGTTTTTT. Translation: CASSGLAGAVDTGELFF.

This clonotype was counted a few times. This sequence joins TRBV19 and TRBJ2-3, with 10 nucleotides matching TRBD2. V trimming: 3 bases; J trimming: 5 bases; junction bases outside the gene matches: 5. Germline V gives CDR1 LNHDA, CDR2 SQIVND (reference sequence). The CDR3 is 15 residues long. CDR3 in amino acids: CASSILAGVGDTQYF. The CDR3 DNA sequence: TGTGCCAGTAGTATTCTAGCGGGGGTCGGAGATACGCAGTATTTT.

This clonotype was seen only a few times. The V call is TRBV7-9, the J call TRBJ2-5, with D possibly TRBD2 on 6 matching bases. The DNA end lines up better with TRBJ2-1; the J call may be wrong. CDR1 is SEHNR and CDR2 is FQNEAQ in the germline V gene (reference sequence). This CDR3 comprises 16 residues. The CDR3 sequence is CASSLEGGVMYNEQFF. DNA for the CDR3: TGTGCCAGCAGCTTAGAAGGCGGGGTCATGTACAATGAGCAGTTCTTC.

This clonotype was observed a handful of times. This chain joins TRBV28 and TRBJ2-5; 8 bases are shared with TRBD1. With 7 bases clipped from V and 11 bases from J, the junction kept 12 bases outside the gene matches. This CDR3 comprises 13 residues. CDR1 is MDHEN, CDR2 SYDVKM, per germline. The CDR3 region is CASNQDRGGEQYF. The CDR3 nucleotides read TGTGCCAGCAACCAAGACAGGGGCGGGGAGCAGTACTTC.

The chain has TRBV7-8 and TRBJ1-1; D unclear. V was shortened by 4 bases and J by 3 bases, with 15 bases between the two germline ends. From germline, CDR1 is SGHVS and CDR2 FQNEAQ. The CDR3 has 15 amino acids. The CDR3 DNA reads TGTGCCAGCAGCTGGAAGGGATACGGGGACACTGAAGCTTTCTTT. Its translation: CASSWKGYGDTEAFF. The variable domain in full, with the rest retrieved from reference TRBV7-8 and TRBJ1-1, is GAGVSQSPRYKVAKRGQDVALRCDPISGHVSLFWYQQALGQGPEFLTYFQNEAQLDKSGLPSDRFFAERPEGSVSTLKIQRTQQEDSAVYLCASSWKGYGDTEAFFGQGTRLTVV.

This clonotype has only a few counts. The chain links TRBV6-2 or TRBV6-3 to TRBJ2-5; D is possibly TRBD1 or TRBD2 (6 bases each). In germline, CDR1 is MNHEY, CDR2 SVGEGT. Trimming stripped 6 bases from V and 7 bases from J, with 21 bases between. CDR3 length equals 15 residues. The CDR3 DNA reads TGTGCCAGCAGACCAGGCCTTGGGGGGCTCGGGACCCAGTACTTC. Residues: CASRPGLGGLGTQYF.

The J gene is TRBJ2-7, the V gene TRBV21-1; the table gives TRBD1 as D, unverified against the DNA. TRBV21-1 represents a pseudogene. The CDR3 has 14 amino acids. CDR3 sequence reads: CASNNRDRIYEQYF. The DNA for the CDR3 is TGTGCCAGCAACAACCGGGACAGAATCTACGAGCAGTACTTC.

CDR3 sequence (DNA): TGTGCCAGCAGCAATATTGTTGAGGGGCTAGACGAGCAGTACTTC. This gives the protein CASSNIVEGLDEQYF. The J gene is TRBJ2-7, the V gene TRBV21-1; the table calls TRBD2, which could not be checked here. TRBV21-1 is assigned pseudogene status. The CDR3 loop spans 15 amino acids.

For the CDR3, the DNA is TGCAGTGCTACCGCGACAGGTAGACCTGAAGCTTTCTTT. Its protein product is CSATATGRPEAFF. The rearrangement links TRBV20-1 to TRBJ1-1, with D possibly matching TRBD1 (6 bases). Looked up from germline, CDR1 is DFQATT and CDR2 is SNEGSKA (reference sequence). Trimming removed 4 bases from V and 6 bases from J, with 15 bases in between. The CDR3 consists of 13 residues.

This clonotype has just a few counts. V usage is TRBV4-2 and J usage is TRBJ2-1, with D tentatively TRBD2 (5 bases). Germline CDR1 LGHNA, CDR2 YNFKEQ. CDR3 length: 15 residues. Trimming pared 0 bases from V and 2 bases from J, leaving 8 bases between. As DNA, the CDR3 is TGTGCCAGCAGCCAAGAACCCGGGACCTACAATGAGCAGTTCTTC. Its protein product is CASSQEPGTYNEQFF.

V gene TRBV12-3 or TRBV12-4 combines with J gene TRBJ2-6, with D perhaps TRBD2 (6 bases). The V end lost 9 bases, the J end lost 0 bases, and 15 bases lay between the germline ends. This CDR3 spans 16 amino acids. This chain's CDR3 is CASSWDSASGANVLTF. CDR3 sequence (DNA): TGTGCCAGTAGCTGGGACTCTGCCTCTGGGGCCAACGTCCTGACTTTC.

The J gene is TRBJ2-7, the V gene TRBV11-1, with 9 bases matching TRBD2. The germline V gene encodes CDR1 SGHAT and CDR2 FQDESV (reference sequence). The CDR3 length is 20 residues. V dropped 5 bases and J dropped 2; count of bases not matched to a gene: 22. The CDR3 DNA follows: TGTGCCAGCAGCCCCCCCCCCGGACTAGCGACGGTGGGAGCGACCTACGAGCAGTACTTC. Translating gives CASSPPPGLATVGATYEQYF. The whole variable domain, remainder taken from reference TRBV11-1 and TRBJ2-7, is EAEVAQSPRYKITEKSQAVAFWCDPISGHATLYWYRQILGQGPELLVQFQDESVVDDSQLPKDRFSAERLKGVDSTLKIQPAELGDSAMYLCASSPPPGLATVGATYEQYFGPGTRLTVT.

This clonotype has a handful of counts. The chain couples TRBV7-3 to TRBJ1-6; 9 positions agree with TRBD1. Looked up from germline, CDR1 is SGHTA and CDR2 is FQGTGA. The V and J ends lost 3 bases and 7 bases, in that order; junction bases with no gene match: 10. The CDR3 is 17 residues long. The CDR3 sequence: CASSLLPPGQGNSPLHF. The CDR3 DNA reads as TGTGCCAGCAGCTTGTTACCCCCGGGACAGGGCAATTCACCCCTCCACTTT.

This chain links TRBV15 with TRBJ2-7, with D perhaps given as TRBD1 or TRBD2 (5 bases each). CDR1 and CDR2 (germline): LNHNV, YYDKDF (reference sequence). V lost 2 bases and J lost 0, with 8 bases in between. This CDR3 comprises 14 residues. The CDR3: CATSRRDDSYEQYF. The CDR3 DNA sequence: TGTGCCACCAGCAGACGGGACGACTCCTACGAGCAGTACTTC.

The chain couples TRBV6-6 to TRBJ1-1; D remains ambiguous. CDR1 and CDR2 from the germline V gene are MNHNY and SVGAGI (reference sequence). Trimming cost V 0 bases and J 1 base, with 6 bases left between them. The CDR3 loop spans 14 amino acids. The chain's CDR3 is CASSYSGRNTEAFF. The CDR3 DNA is TGTGCCAGCAGTTACTCGGGCAGGAACACTGAAGCTTTCTTT.

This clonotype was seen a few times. CDR3 DNA sequence: TGTGCCAGCGGCAAGTGGTACTCTGGAAACACCATATATTTT. Amino acids: CASGKWYSGNTIYF. The V gene is TRBV6-5, the J gene TRBJ1-3; D not resolved. Germline CDR1 MNHEY, CDR2 SVGAGI. CDR3 length equals 14 residues. V shed 8 bases and J shed 0 bases, with 11 bases lying between them.

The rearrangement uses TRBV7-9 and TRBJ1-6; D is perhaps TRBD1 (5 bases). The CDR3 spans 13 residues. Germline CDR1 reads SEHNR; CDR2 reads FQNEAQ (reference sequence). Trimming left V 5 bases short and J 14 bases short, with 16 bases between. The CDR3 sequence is CASSLTAGGALHF. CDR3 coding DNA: TGTGCCAGCAGCCTCACCGCCGGGGGGGCCCTCCACTTT.

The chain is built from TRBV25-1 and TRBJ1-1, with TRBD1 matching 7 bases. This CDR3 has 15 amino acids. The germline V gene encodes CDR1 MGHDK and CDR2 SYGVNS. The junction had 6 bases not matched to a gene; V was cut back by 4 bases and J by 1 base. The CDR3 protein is CASSGLRGSNTEAFF. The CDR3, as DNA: TGTGCCAGCAGTGGACTCAGGGGGTCGAACACTGAAGCTTTCTTT.

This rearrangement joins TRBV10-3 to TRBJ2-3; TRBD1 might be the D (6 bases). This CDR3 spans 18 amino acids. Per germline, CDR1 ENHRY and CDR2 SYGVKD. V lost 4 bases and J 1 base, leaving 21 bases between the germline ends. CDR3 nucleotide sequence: TGTGCCATCAGTGTCGGGATAAGGGGGTCAGAGGGCACAGATACGCAGTATTTT. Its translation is CAISVGIRGSEGTDTQYF.